The 5 T cell receptor beta chains in this list originate from one sample, sequenced in a study of shared clonotypes between healthy human individuals. The data were produced by immunoSEQ multiplex PCR, yet TCRdb's version contains in-frame clones alone and is incomplete. Of almost 700,000 clones in the sample, 92% were seen once. CD8 cells classed as naive were CD45RO-negative and positively selected for CCR7, excluding terminally differentiated effector memory CD45RA+ cells. The sample comprised naive CD8+ T cells sorted from blood. The receptors were sampled from a young man in good health.

This clone came up once. The V and J genes are TRBV18 and TRBJ2-7; 10 bases match TRBD1. After removal of 6 bases from V and 4 bases from J, the junction contained 9 bases not matched to a gene. Per germline, CDR1 KGHSH and CDR2 LQKENI. The CDR3 loop spans 15 amino acids. This chain's CDR3 is CASSDRDRGKYEQYF. CDR3 DNA: TGTGCCAGCTCTGACAGGGACAGGGGCAAATACGAGCAGTACTTC.

The V gene is TRBV7-8, the J gene TRBJ2-7, with D hard to call. This CDR3 spans 12 amino acids. With 1 base removed from V and 2 bases from J, the gap between germline ends came to 3 bases. Per germline, CDR1 SGHVS and CDR2 FQNEAQ. The DNA for the CDR3 is TGTGCCAGCAGCTTAGAAACCTACGAGCAGTACTTC. Its protein is CASSLETYEQYF.

The rearrangement joins TRBV2 to TRBJ1-5; D is unclear. Germline lookup yields CDR1 SNHLY and CDR2 FYNNEI. The CDR3 has 15 amino acids. V lost 4 bases, J lost 2 bases, and 12 bases lay in between. DNA of the CDR3: TGTGCCAGCAGTGCGATCGGGGAGGGCAATCAGCCCCAGCATTTT. This gives the protein CASSAIGEGNQPQHF.

This chain connects TRBV6-5 to TRBJ1-2, with 11 bases aligning to TRBD1. Germline V CDR1 and CDR2: MNHEY, SVGAGI. V was clipped by 2 bases and J by 7 bases; unmatched bases: 9. The CDR3 runs 16 residues. CDR3 sequence reads: CASSYLSGTGGAGYTF. DNA of the CDR3: TGTGCCAGCAGTTACCTTTCCGGGACAGGGGGTGCTGGCTACACCTTC.

The rearrangement links TRBV9 to TRBJ1-1; D uncertain. This CDR3 is 14 amino acids long. The V and J ends lost 3 bases and 6 bases respectively, with 15 bases between them. In germline, CDR1 is SGDLS, CDR2 YYNGEE. CDR3 sequence: CASSASVGVPEAFF. For the CDR3, the DNA is TGTGCCAGCAGCGCAAGTGTTGGTGTCCCTGAAGCTTTCTTT.